Listed here are 32 T cell receptor beta chains from one sample, sequenced in a study of blood T cell repertoires in COVID-19. The assay was immunoSEQ multiplex PCR, and TCRdb's table has in-frame clones only and misses some. The sample includes approximately 350,000 clones, 80% to 90% of them seen just once. Sequencing was carried out using peripheral blood. The receptors come from a man in his thirties or forties with active or convalescent COVID-19.

The chain uses TRBV7-2 and TRBJ2-1, with 15 bases fitting TRBD2. V was pared by 5 bases and J by 7 bases, with 6 bases of the junction left unmatched. Germline lookup yields CDR1 SGHTA and CDR2 FQGNSA. The CDR3 runs to 16 residues. The CDR3: CASSPRGTSGRNEQFF. DNA for the CDR3: TGTGCCAGCAGCCCGAGGGGGACTAGCGGGAGGAATGAGCAGTTCTTC.

The genes are TRBV7-9 and TRBJ1-5, with D tentatively TRBD1 (5 bases). Germline-derived CDR1 and CDR2 are SEHNR and FQNEAQ (reference sequence). V dropped 1 base and J dropped 1 base, with 20 bases sitting between them. This CDR3 region has 19 residues. The CDR3 nucleotides are TGTGCCAGCAGCTTAGAACGGAACCTGGGGGAGGTAAGCAATCAGCCCCAGCATTTT. Translating gives CASSLERNLGEVSNQPQHF.

This chain uses TRBV30 with TRBJ2-1; 12 positions agree with TRBD2. Germline V gives CDR1 GTSNPN, CDR2 SVGIG (reference sequence). This CDR3 is 16 amino acids long. With 8 bases clipped from V and 9 bases from J, the junction kept 17 bases outside the gene matches. Here the CDR3 DNA reads TGTGCCGGGAAAGCTAGCGGGAGGGCCTTGGTCATTGAGCAGTTCTTC. Encoded protein: CAGKASGRALVIEQFF.

This chain connects TRBV5-1 to TRBJ1-2, with D maybe TRBD1 (5 bases). CDR1 SGHRS and CDR2 YFSETQ come from the germline V gene. The CDR3 runs 15 residues. The V end was cut by 3 bases, the J end by 3 bases, with 15 bases between. The CDR3 spells CASSYRGYGDYGYTF. The CDR3 bases are TGCGCCAGCAGCTACCGGGGGTATGGGGACTATGGCTACACCTTC.

The J gene is TRBJ1-4, the V gene TRBV7-2; possible D gene TRBD1, 6 bases. V lost 3 bases and J lost 2, with 10 bases in between. Germline V gene lookup returns CDR1 SGHTA and CDR2 FQGNSA. The CDR3 contains 15 residues. CDR3 sequence (DNA): TGTGCCAGCAGCTTTTCCAGGGGTACTAATGAAAAACTGTTTTTT. Amino acids: CASSFSRGTNEKLFF.

The V gene is TRBV5-5, the J gene TRBJ2-7, with D maybe TRBD2 (6 bases). The germline V gene has CDR1 SGHKS and CDR2 YYEKEE (reference sequence). V shed 0 bases and J shed 3 bases, with 19 bases lying between them. The CDR3 consists of 17 residues. The CDR3 reads CASSLDTYLMGGYEQYF. The CDR3 DNA follows: TGTGCCAGCAGCTTGGATACCTACCTAATGGGGGGCTACGAGCAGTACTTC.

The chain carries TRBV10-3 and TRBJ2-7, with D possibly being TRBD1 (6 bases). CDR1 and CDR2 (germline): ENHRY, SYGVKD. The CDR3 consists of 11 residues. The germline V and J ends were trimmed by 6 bases and 3 bases, with 6 bases remaining between them. Written as DNA, the CDR3 is TGTGCCATCAGGGACAGCTACGAGCAGTACTTC. Translation: CAIRDSYEQYF.

The genes are TRBV4-1 and TRBJ1-1, with D unresolved. Germline-derived CDR1 and CDR2 are MGHRA and YSYEKL. The CDR3 has 14 amino acids. Trimming took off 0 bases at V and 3 bases at J, with 8 bases between the two ends. The CDR3: CASSQDRGYTEAFF. The CDR3 DNA reads TGCGCCAGCAGCCAAGACCGGGGTTACACTGAAGCTTTCTTT.

This clone was observed a handful of times. The V gene is TRBV5-1, the J gene TRBJ2-2; D is perhaps TRBD2 (6 bases). Germline V gives CDR1 SGHRS, CDR2 YFSETQ. V lost 1 base to trimming and J lost 3 bases, with 10 bases between them. The length of the CDR3 is 15 residues. CDR3 sequence (DNA): TGCGCCAGCAGCTTGCGGGGGACCTACACCGGGGAGCTGTTTTTT. It specifies CASSLRGTYTGELFF.

The chain has TRBV11-3 and TRBJ2-7, with 10 bases aligning to TRBD1. The junction had 4 bases not matched to a gene; V was cut back by 0 bases and J by 5 bases. There are 15 residues in the CDR3. The germline V gene encodes CDR1 SGHNT and CDR2 YENEEA. As DNA, the CDR3 is TGTGCCAGCAGCTTAGACCGGGGACAGGGGAACGAGCAGTACTTC. Translating it yields CASSLDRGQGNEQYF.

The V call is TRBV27, the J call TRBJ2-1; 12 bases fit TRBD2. The CDR3 has 17 residues. J was trimmed by 8 bases and V by 5 bases; bases with no gene match: 13. The germline CDR1 and CDR2 sequences are MNHEY and SMNVEV (reference sequence). CDR3 loop: CASSNVGLAGRGDEQFF. For the CDR3, the DNA is TGTGCCAGCAGTAATGTCGGACTAGCGGGAAGGGGCGATGAGCAGTTCTTC.

V is TRBV28 and J is TRBJ2-2, with TRBD2 matching over 11 bases. In germline, CDR1 is MDHEN, CDR2 SYDVKM. This CDR3 contains 18 residues. J lost 6 bases, V lost 6 bases, and 15 bases had no gene match. The CDR3 DNA is TGTGCCAGCAGCCCCCTCTTACTAGCGGGAGAAGGGGCCGGGGAGCTGTTTTTT. The encoded protein is CASSPLLLAGEGAGELFF.

The DNA for the CDR3 is TGTGCCAGCAGTGACGCGGGAGGGGGCGATGAGCAGTTCTTC. Its protein product is CASSDAGGGDEQFF. The chain couples TRBV6-4 to TRBJ2-1; 9 bases fit TRBD2. Trimming took 2 bases from V and 8 from J; bases not matched to a gene: 4. This CDR3 spans 14 amino acids. Germline-derived CDR1 and CDR2 are MRHNA and SNTAGT.

This clone was recorded only once. The chain carries TRBV19 and TRBJ2-4; 10 bases are a match to TRBD2. This CDR3 has 15 amino acids. With V trimmed by 3 bases and J by 7 bases, 6 bases remained unmatched. CDR1 is LNHDA, CDR2 SQIVND, per germline (reference sequence). The CDR3 is CASSIVAGGLNIQYF. CDR3 sequence (DNA): TGTGCCAGTAGTATTGTAGCGGGAGGACTGAACATTCAGTACTTC.

The rearrangement uses TRBV27 and TRBJ1-2; 9 nucleotides line up with TRBD1. CDR1 and CDR2 (germline): MNHEY, SMNVEV (reference sequence). The trim removed 7 bases at V and 3 bases at J, leaving 6 bases unmatched. The CDR3 is made up of 14 amino acids. The CDR3, as DNA: TGTGCCAGCAAACGACAGGGGGTAGACTATGGCTACACCTTC. Protein product: CASKRQGVDYGYTF.

This chain links TRBV5-6 with TRBJ1-3; possibly TRBD1 for D (6 bases). Trimming took 0 bases from V and 6 from J, leaving 16 bases between them. This CDR3 comprises 16 residues. Per the germline V gene, CDR1 is SGHDT and CDR2 is YYEEEE. The CDR3 is CASSLGTDRGVNTIYF. The DNA of the CDR3 is TGTGCCAGCAGCTTGGGGACAGATCGGGGTGTAAACACCATATATTTT.

The chain carries TRBV29-1 and TRBJ2-3; TRBD2 might be the D (5 bases). The CDR3 has 13 amino acids. Germline assignment: CDR1 SQVTM and CDR2 ANQGSEA. V shed 4 bases and J shed 4 bases, with 12 bases lying between them. The CDR3 DNA is TGCAGCGTTGGTCTAGGAGGTGCAGATACGCAGTATTTT. Translation gives CSVGLGGADTQYF.

The J gene is TRBJ1-1, the V gene TRBV10-3; 7 bases agree with TRBD1. The germline gives CDR1 ENHRY, CDR2 SYGVKD. The trim removed 6 bases at V and 4 bases at J, leaving 5 bases unmatched. This CDR3 is built from 13 residues. The CDR3 is CAIRAGQSTEAFF. CDR3 DNA: TGTGCCATCAGGGCGGGACAGAGCACTGAAGCTTTCTTT.

This rearrangement joins TRBV29-1 to TRBJ2-7, with 11 nucleotides matching TRBD1. The CDR3 consists of 12 residues. Germline trimming cut 6 bases from V and 2 bases from J; bases unmatched to any gene: 0. Looked up from germline, CDR1 is SQVTM and CDR2 is ANQGSEA. The DNA of the CDR3 is TGCAGCGTGGGACAGGGGGCCTACGAGCAGTACTTC. It is translated as CSVGQGAYEQYF.

This chain links TRBV2 with TRBJ2-1, with TRBD1 as a possible D gene (6 bases). The V end lost 6 bases, the J end lost 0 bases, and 18 bases lay between the germline ends. The CDR3 length is 17 residues. Germline CDR1 and CDR2: SNHLY and FYNNEI. CDR3 nucleotides: TGTGCCAGCAGAGCCTTTTCAGGGGCGAGCTCCTACAATGAGCAGTTCTTC. It is translated as CASRAFSGASSYNEQFF.

The rearrangement joins TRBV5-1 to TRBJ2-3; TRBD2 might be the D (5 bases). The CDR3 runs to 13 residues. Germline V gene sequence: CDR1 SGHRS, CDR2 YFSETQ. The germline V and J ends were trimmed by 2 bases and 4 bases, with 8 bases remaining between them. The CDR3 protein is CASSFGEADTQYF. DNA for the CDR3: TGCGCCAGCAGCTTCGGGGAAGCAGATACGCAGTATTTT.

The chain uses TRBV6-5 and TRBJ1-5; a weak D match, TRBD1 (6 bases). Trimming shortened V by 5 bases and J by 5 bases, and 10 bases separated the two germline ends. Looked up from germline, CDR1 is MNHEY and CDR2 is SVGAGI. CDR3 size: 13 residues. The chain's CDR3 is CASSPNRDQPQHF. CDR3 bases: TGTGCCAGCAGTCCAAACAGGGATCAGCCCCAGCATTTT.

The V gene is TRBV9, the J gene TRBJ1-1; TRBD1 might be the D (6 bases). Germline V gives CDR1 SGDLS, CDR2 YYNGEE. Trimming removed 3 bases from V and 3 bases from J, with 15 bases in between. The CDR3 sequence is 15 residues long. The CDR3 DNA follows: TGTGCCAGCAGCGCCTCCTTGGGGGCTTACACTGAAGCTTTCTTT. Translation gives CASSASLGAYTEAFF.

This clone has more than one count but fewer than ten. This chain uses TRBV19 with TRBJ2-7, with D possibly matching TRBD2 (6 bases). The CDR3 contains 13 residues. Germline V gives CDR1 LNHDA, CDR2 SQIVND (reference sequence). V was cut by 4 bases and J by 7 bases, with 14 bases left in between. In DNA, the CDR3 is TGTGCCAGTAGTACCCTCCCCCGGGAGGAGCAGTACTTC. Amino acid sequence: CASSTLPREEQYF. Full variable domain (outside the CDR3, taken from reference TRBV19 and TRBJ2-7): DGGITQSPKYLFRKEGQNVTLSCEQNLNHDAMYWYRQDPGQGLRLIYYSQIVNDFQKGDIAEGYSVSREKKESFPLTVTSAQKNPTAFYLCASSTLPREEQYFGPGTRLTVT.

This clone was recorded only once. The rearrangement links TRBV12-3 or TRBV12-4 to TRBJ1-1; 7 bases fit TRBD1. The CDR3 is 13 residues long. The junction had 11 bases not matched to a gene; V was cut back by 5 bases and J by 11 bases. The chain's CDR3 is CASSTGTVYEAFF. The CDR3 bases are TGTGCCAGCAGTACCGGGACAGTTTATGAGGCTTTCTTT.

The rearrangement uses TRBV11-2 and TRBJ2-2; possibly TRBD1 for D (5 bases). This CDR3 has 15 residues. The V end lost 6 bases, the J end lost 3 bases, and 14 bases lay between the germline ends. In germline, CDR1 is SGHAT, CDR2 FQNNGV. The CDR3 reads CASRVLLGDTGELFF. The CDR3 nucleotides read TGTGCCAGCAGGGTTCTCCTAGGGGACACCGGGGAGCTGTTTTTT.

The chain combines TRBV4-3 with TRBJ1-6; no clear D gene. In germline, CDR1 is LGHNA, CDR2 YSLEER. Trimming cost V 2 bases and J 5 bases, with 16 bases left between them. CDR3 length equals 17 residues. The CDR3 spells CASSQNYKASDNSPLHF. The CDR3 DNA sequence: TGCGCCAGCAGCCAAAACTACAAGGCTTCAGATAATTCACCCCTCCACTTT.

On this clone itself: Within the sample, other DNA sequences also encode this same CDR3. The rearrangement uses TRBV24-1 and TRBJ1-5; a weak D match, TRBD1 (5 bases). Trimming shortened V by 4 bases and J by 7 bases, and 7 bases separated the two germline ends. CDR1 and CDR2 from the germline V gene are KGHDR and SFDVKD. This CDR3 contains 12 residues. CDR3 bases: TGTGCCACCAGTGACCCAGGGCAGCCCCAGCATTTT. Its protein product is CATSDPGQPQHF.

CDR3 loop: CANSLVAGGPYEQYF. The CDR3 DNA sequence: TGTGCCAACAGCTTAGTAGCGGGGGGCCCCTACGAGCAGTACTTC. This chain links TRBV6-5 with TRBJ2-7; 10 bases are a match to TRBD2. Germline CDR1 and CDR2: MNHEY and SVGAGI. After removal of 10 bases from V and 2 bases from J, the junction contained 11 bases not matched to a gene. CDR3 size: 15 residues.

This clone turned up a few times. The chain employs TRBV30 and TRBJ2-4, with D possibly TRBD2 on 6 matching bases. Germline V gene sequence: CDR1 GTSNPN, CDR2 SVGIG (reference sequence). Trimming shortened V by 1 base and J by 0 bases, and 10 bases separated the two germline ends. The CDR3 length is 15 residues. In DNA form, the CDR3 reads TGTGCCTGGAGTGGGGGAGCGGGAGCCAAAAACATTCAGTACTTC. It codes for CAWSGGAGAKNIQYF.

The chain links TRBV15 to TRBJ2-3; 10 nucleotides line up with TRBD2. V trimming: 6 bases; J trimming: 3 bases; junction bases outside the gene matches: 6. Looked up from germline, CDR1 is LNHNV and CDR2 is YYDKDF (reference sequence). The CDR3 is made up of 15 amino acids. This CDR3 reads CATRKGTSATDTQYF. The CDR3 DNA reads as TGTGCCACCAGGAAAGGGACTAGCGCTACAGATACGCAGTATTTT.

V usage is TRBV5-1 and J usage is TRBJ2-2, with D possibly TRBD2 on 5 matching bases. This CDR3 has 14 amino acids. V was trimmed by 4 bases and J by 5 bases, leaving 12 bases between them. Germline assignment: CDR1 SGHRS and CDR2 YFSETQ. The CDR3 loop is CASSSGLPTGELFF. The DNA of the CDR3 is TGCGCCAGCAGCAGCGGACTCCCTACCGGGGAGCTGTTTTTT.